This TCR beta chain was identified during a study of early stage breast cancer tumors. Details on this clone: What it binds is unknown.

Study-wide results and limits: Tumors had around 2.5-fold higher T cell density than normal breast.

The table came from immunoSEQ multiplex PCR; TCRdb's copy has only in-frame clones and leaves some out. The table has about 28,000 clones, 75% to 90% seen once; the top ten hold about an eighth. The TCR sequence derives from a person aged 55 to 69 with breast cancer. Sequences were obtained from blood.

The CDR3: CASSLYRGKTQYF. The CDR3 DNA is TGTGCCAGCAGTTTGTACAGGGGAAAGACCCAGTACTTC. The chain couples TRBV28 to TRBJ2-5, with TRBD1 matching over 7 bases. The trim removed 3 bases at V and 6 bases at J, leaving 4 bases unmatched. Germline CDR1 reads MDHEN; CDR2 reads SYDVKM. The CDR3 contains 13 residues.